This T cell receptor (beta chain) was found in a study of spatial heterogeneity in lung cancer. Study-level background: Alpha-chain sequences were detected in numbers that were consistently lower than beta-chain sequences. On average, each unique TCR and UMI combination appeared more than ten times in raw reads.

Time point specified: sample taken at primary tumor resection. Unsorted whole RNA from tumor, nontumor lung or frozen PBMC underwent sequencing. Patients with untreated early-stage non-small cell lung cancer, numbering 72, were the donors. Germline CDR1 is DFQATT and CDR2 is SNEGSKA (reference sequence). Trimming pared 6 bases from V and 6 bases from J, leaving 12 bases between. The CDR3 contains 12 residues. This clonotype was counted ten times or more. On each TCR cDNA molecule, a unique molecular identifier was present. TCRdb reanalysed the 5' RACE reads using MiXCR and keeps one entry per CDR3 protein. The data show more than 85,000 distinct CDR3 sequences, about 9.4% seen once.

This receptor was obtained from a male donor with early-stage non-small cell lung cancer. The sample in question was PBMCs, obtained at surgery. The chain is built from TRBV20-1 and TRBJ1-5, with D perhaps TRBD1 (6 bases). CDR3 coding DNA: TGCAGTGCAAGACAGGAGGGTCAGCCCCAGCATTTT. This sequence encodes CSARQEGQPQHF.